The 23 T cell receptor beta chains listed next were all sequenced from one sample in a study of blood T cell repertoires in COVID-19. Using immunoSEQ multiplex PCR, the repertoire was profiled, and TCRdb retains in-frame clones only, with some absent. The table shows a few hundred thousand clones, with about 89% occurring only once. Sequenced sample: peripheral blood. All receptors derive from a woman aged 25-40 years with COVID-19, enrolled during active disease.

CDR3 amino acids: CASSEFQGEGYGYTF. The CDR3 coding sequence is TGTGCCAGCAGTGAGTTTCAGGGGGAAGGCTATGGCTACACCTTC. The chain is built from TRBV6-1 and TRBJ1-2; the match to TRBD1 covers 7 bases. Per the germline V gene, CDR1 is MNHNS and CDR2 is SASEGT. J lost 4 bases, V lost 3 bases, and 8 bases had no gene match. This CDR3 has 15 amino acids.

This clone has a single count. The chain carries TRBV27 and TRBJ1-5; the match to TRBD1 covers 9 bases. CDR3 size: 15 residues. The junction had 4 bases not matched to a gene; V was cut back by 3 bases and J by 4 bases. Germline CDR1 is MNHEY and CDR2 is SMNVEV (reference sequence). DNA of the CDR3: TGTGCCAGCAGTTTTCGGACAGGGGAGAATCAGCCCCAGCATTTT. It codes for CASSFRTGENQPQHF.

The genes are TRBV3-1 (or the pseudogene TRBV3-2) and TRBJ2-6; 8 positions agree with TRBD1. The V gene end was trimmed by 5 bases and the J gene end by 3 bases; junction bases not matched to a gene: 15. CDR1 and CDR2 from the germline V gene are LGHDT and YNNKEL (reference sequence). This CDR3 contains 19 residues. Written as DNA, the CDR3 is TGTGCCAGCAGCTCCCCCGGTGGGCAGGGGGCTGGTGGGGCCAACGTCCTGACTTTC. Amino acid sequence: CASSSPGGQGAGGANVLTF.

The chain employs TRBV6-5 and TRBJ2-7; 9 bases are shared with TRBD1. V lost 5 bases, J lost 3 bases, and 8 bases stayed unmatched. The CDR3 is 15 amino acids. CDR1 is MNHEY and CDR2 is SVGAGI in the germline V gene. In nucleotides, the CDR3 is TGTGCCAGCAGTCCGGGACAGGGTTCTCTCTACGAGCAGTACGTC. Translating gives CASSPGQGSLYEQYV.

The J gene is TRBJ2-1, the V gene TRBV29-1; 8 bases are a match to TRBD2. Germline V CDR1 and CDR2: SQVTM, ANQGSEA. Trimming cost V 4 bases and J 0 bases; bases outside gene matches: 5. The CDR3 runs to 15 residues. The CDR3 DNA reads as TGCAGCGTTGCAGACGGGAGGGCCTCCTACAATGAGCAGTTCTTC. Its protein product is CSVADGRASYNEQFF.

The chain links TRBV5-1 to TRBJ1-1, with D maybe TRBD1 (5 bases). The CDR3 runs 12 residues. Germline values: CDR1 SGHRS, CDR2 YFSETQ. The V gene lost 6 bases and the J gene lost 4 bases, with 10 bases spanning the gap. CDR3 sequence (DNA): TGCGCCAGCAAGGGTGACAGCACTGAAGCTTTCTTT. Translating it yields CASKGDSTEAFF.

The gene calls are TRBV15 and TRBJ1-4, with 9 bases fitting TRBD1. The germline V gene has CDR1 LNHNV and CDR2 YYDKDF (reference sequence). The V segment lost 4 bases and the J segment 6 bases; nucleotides outside the gene matches: 12. CDR3 size: 17 residues. CDR3 amino acids: CATSTQRGDRDHEKLFF. CDR3 DNA: TGTGCCACCAGCACCCAAAGGGGGGACAGGGATCATGAAAAACTGTTTTTT. Using reference TRBV15 and TRBJ1-4 for the parts outside the CDR3, the full variable domain is DAMVIQNPRYQVTQFGKPVTLSCSQTLNHNVMYWYQQKSSQAPKLLFHYYDKDFNNEADTPDNFQSRRPNTSFCFLDIRSPGLGDTAMYLCATSTQRGDRDHEKLFFGSGTQLSVL.

The chain combines TRBV5-6 with TRBJ2-2; 9 bases line up with TRBD2. This CDR3 spans 16 amino acids. Germline loops: CDR1 SGHDT, CDR2 YYEEEE. V lost 5 bases, J lost 1 base, and 6 bases stayed unmatched. The CDR3 sequence: CASRRGLARNTGELFF. The CDR3 DNA is TGTGCCAGCAGACGCGGACTAGCGAGGAACACCGGGGAGCTGTTTTTT. The variable domain in full, completed from reference TRBV5-6 and TRBJ2-2, reads DAGVTQSPTHLIKTRGQQVTLRCSPKSGHDTVSWYQQALGQGPQFIFQYYEEEERQRGNFPDRFSGHQFPNYSSELNVNALLLGDSALYLCASRRGLARNTGELFFGEGSRLTVL.

The chain links TRBV13 to TRBJ2-5; 7 bases line up with TRBD2. Germline trimming cut 6 bases from V and 3 bases from J; bases unmatched to any gene: 10. Germline-derived CDR1 and CDR2 are PRHDT and FYEKMQ (reference sequence). The CDR3 is made up of 15 amino acids. The CDR3 DNA follows: TGTGCCAGCAGTCAGCAGTCTAGCGGCAAAGAGACCCAGTACTTC. This gives the protein CASSQQSSGKETQYF.

CDR3 DNA sequence: TGTGCCATAGCGGGGGGTAGCTCCTACAATGAGCAGTTCTTC. It encodes CAIAGGSSYNEQFF. This sequence joins TRBV7-9 and TRBJ2-1, with 10 bases lining up with TRBD2. The CDR3 loop spans 14 amino acids. With V trimmed by 10 bases and J by 0 bases, 3 bases remained unmatched. In germline, CDR1 is SEHNR, CDR2 FQNEAQ (reference sequence).

The chain combines TRBV9 with TRBJ2-3; tentatively, D is TRBD2 (6 bases). Per germline, CDR1 SGDLS and CDR2 YYNGEE. The V end lost 4 bases, the J end lost 3 bases, and 12 bases lay between the germline ends. The CDR3 runs 14 residues. The CDR3 nucleotides read TGTGCCAGCAGCCCCCTCCGGGGGACAGATACGCAGTATTTT. Protein: CASSPLRGTDTQYF. The whole variable domain, filled in from reference TRBV9 and TRBJ2-3, reads DSGVTQTPKHLITATGQRVTLRCSPRSGDLSVYWYQQSLDQGLQFLIQYYNGEERAKGNILERFSAQQFPDLHSELNLSSLELGDSALYFCASSPLRGTDTQYFGPGTRLTVL.

The chain joins TRBV9 to TRBJ2-1; TRBD2 matches at 9 bases. Trimming cost V 0 bases and J 9 bases; bases outside gene matches: 7. The CDR3 runs to 15 residues. Germline V gene lookup returns CDR1 SGDLS and CDR2 YYNGEE. The CDR3 reads CASSVGGSGSGEQFF. The CDR3 DNA reads TGTGCCAGCAGCGTAGGTGGTAGCGGGAGTGGTGAGCAGTTCTTC.

The rearrangement uses TRBV2 and TRBJ1-5, with D uncertain. The CDR3 is 13 residues long. Trimming stripped 3 bases from V and 4 bases from J, with 7 bases between. Germline assignment: CDR1 SNHLY and CDR2 FYNNEI. The CDR3 loop reads CASSDQQNQPQHF. Written as DNA, the CDR3 is TGTGCCAGCAGTGACCAACAGAATCAGCCCCAGCATTTT.

The chain has TRBV10-3 and TRBJ2-3; tentative D call: TRBD2 (6 bases). The germline V gene encodes CDR1 ENHRY and CDR2 SYGVKD. The CDR3 totals 16 residues. Trimming took 4 bases from V and 2 from J, leaving 16 bases between them. CDR3 loop: CAISGFQDYNTDTQYF. The CDR3 nucleotides read TGTGCCATCAGTGGCTTTCAGGACTATAACACAGATACGCAGTATTTT.

The chain is built from TRBV5-1 and TRBJ2-5; 10 bases fit TRBD2. The CDR3 sequence is 18 residues long. V dropped 0 bases and J dropped 2; count of bases not matched to a gene: 10. Per germline, CDR1 SGHRS and CDR2 YFSETQ. CDR3 sequence: CASSLAPSSGSGQETQYF. DNA of the CDR3: TGCGCCAGCAGCTTGGCACCATCTAGCGGGAGTGGGCAAGAGACCCAGTACTTC. Using reference TRBV5-1 and TRBJ2-5 for the parts outside the CDR3, the full variable domain is KAGVTQTPRYLIKTRGQQVTLSCSPISGHRSVSWYQQTPGQGLQFLFEYFSETQRNKGNFPGRFSGRQFSNSRSEMNVSTLELGDSALYLCASSLAPSSGSGQETQYFGPGTRLLVL.

This clone was seen a handful of times. This chain uses TRBV19 with TRBJ2-1, with TRBD2 identical over 8 bases. This CDR3 has 16 residues. Germline V gene lookup returns CDR1 LNHDA and CDR2 SQIVND (reference sequence). Losses at the gene ends were 7 bases for V and 5 bases for J; bases not matched to a gene: 13. In nucleotides, the CDR3 is TGTGCCAGTACCATGGGCGGGGGGCGCTTGGACAATGAGCAGTTCTTC. Residues: CASTMGGGRLDNEQFF.

The chain joins TRBV6-5 to TRBJ2-4, with D perhaps matching TRBD2 (5 bases). Germline CDR1 is MNHEY and CDR2 is SVGAGI. The CDR3 length is 14 residues. Trimming cost V 8 bases and J 4 bases, with 15 bases left between them. The CDR3 bases are TGTGCCAGCCTGGCCCCGGGATCTAAAAACATTCAGTACTTC. Translation gives CASLAPGSKNIQYF.

In its sample, this clone was seen once. This sequence joins TRBV7-9 and TRBJ2-1; 7 nucleotides align to TRBD2. CDR3 length equals 14 residues. CDR1 and CDR2 from the germline V gene are SEHNR and FQNEAQ (reference sequence). Losses at the gene ends were 1 base for V and 16 bases for J; bases not matched to a gene: 13. CDR3 in amino acids: CASSLVGRGLGNFF. The CDR3 DNA follows: TGTGCCAGCAGCTTAGTGGGGCGGGGGTTAGGTAATTTCTTC.

V usage is TRBV21-1 and J usage is TRBJ2-1; the D call of TRBD1 is as the table states it, not checked on the DNA. TRBV21-1 is deemed a pseudogene. The CDR3 length is 15 residues. The CDR3 coding sequence is TGTGCCAGCAGCAACTCAGACAGGGGAGCGGTTGAGCAGTTCTTC. Translating it yields CASSNSDRGAVEQFF.

J is TRBJ1-4 and V is TRBV19, with 7 bases that match TRBD1. Per germline, CDR1 LNHDA and CDR2 SQIVND (reference sequence). Trimming at V came to 3 bases and at J to 5 bases, leaving 6 bases not matched to a gene. CDR3 length: 15 residues. The CDR3 region has the DNA TGTGCCAGTAGTATGGTGACAGGGAGGAATGAAAAACTGTTTTTT. Protein: CASSMVTGRNEKLFF.

The count of this clone is one. The chain employs TRBV7-2 and TRBJ2-5; 9 positions agree with TRBD2. V was clipped by 2 bases and J by 3 bases; unmatched bases: 4. From germline, CDR1 is SGHTA and CDR2 FQGNSA. The CDR3 totals 15 residues. CDR3 nucleotides: TGTGCCAGCAGCTTATGGACTAGCGTCAAAGAGACCCAGTACTTC. Translated, it gives CASSLWTSVKETQYF. Full variable domain (outside the CDR3, taken from reference TRBV7-2 and TRBJ2-5): GAGVSQSPSNKVTEKGKDVELRCDPISGHTALYWYRQSLGQGLEFLIYFQGNSAPDKSGLPSDRFSAERTGGSVSTLTIQRTQQEDSAVYLCASSLWTSVKETQYFGPGTRLLVL.

This chain uses TRBV4-1 with TRBJ1-6, with D possibly being TRBD1 (6 bases). The CDR3 spans 17 residues. V gave up 0 bases and J gave up 9 bases, with 18 bases separating them. CDR1 and CDR2 (germline): MGHRA, YSYEKL. CDR3 coding DNA: TGCGCCAGCAGCCAAGATCTGAGTATGGGGGCCATTTCACCCCTCCACTTT. This translates into CASSQDLSMGAISPLHF.

The chain is built from TRBV5-4 and TRBJ1-1, with a tentative D call TRBD1 (6 bases). Looked up from germline, CDR1 is SGHNT and CDR2 is YYREEE (reference sequence). Trimming stripped 4 bases from V and 7 bases from J, with 20 bases between. CDR3 length: 15 amino acids. CDR3 region: CASSAGQVEQGEAFF. Here the CDR3 DNA reads TGTGCCAGCAGCGCTGGTCAGGTCGAACAGGGTGAAGCTTTCTTT.